The clone carrying this TCR beta chain appeared a few times. No antigen is known for it. The data are from a study of T-cell reconstitution after alpha-beta-depleted transplantation in children. Unique molecular identifiers were built into the TCRbeta library. One entry per CDR3 protein, called by TCRdb with MiXCR from the PCR reads. Here the sample spans around 94,000 distinct CDR3 sequences, approximately 6% being singletons. Findings and limits, study-wide: Fresh T-cell production supplied most of the T-cell counts and diversity seen one year after transplant.

This CDR3 has 15 residues. V was cut by 8 bases and J by 0 bases, with 17 bases left in between. Germline loops: CDR1 MNHEY, CDR2 SVGEGT. This receptor was identified in a female patient under 10 years old who had a stem cell transplant for Fanconi anemia, so the T cells may come from the graft donor. Specimen: PBMCs, mostly from graft donor cells, collected 60 days after TCRalphabeta/CD19-depleted stem cell transplant. This chain connects TRBV6-2 or TRBV6-3 to TRBJ2-7, with D hard to call. The CDR3 region is CASVRDELLSYEQYF. The CDR3 DNA reads TGTGCCAGCGTTCGTGACGAGCTCCTCTCCTACGAGCAGTACTTC.